Here is one T cell receptor (beta chain) with its context. Study processing details: The authors estimated nucleated cell counts from reference gene primer amplification. Clones were read by immunoSEQ multiplex PCR, and TCRdb kept only the in-frame ones, dropping some. For V, J and clone size, that table is used; D and trimming come from the DNA. The sample has 300,000 or so clones, 70% to 90% seen once. The sample originates from a study of blood T cell repertoires in COVID-19. The CDR3 has 15 amino acids. Losses at the gene ends were 6 bases for V and 8 bases for J; bases not matched to a gene: 7. Germline V gene lookup returns CDR1 LNHDA and CDR2 SQIVND (reference sequence).

The chain is built from TRBV19 and TRBJ1-6; 10 bases match TRBD1. The clonotype originates from a woman aged 45-65 years with active or convalescent COVID-19. Material for sequencing was peripheral blood. For the CDR3, the DNA is TGTGCCAGTAGGAGGGACAGGGGTAATTATTCACCCCTCCACTTT. This translates into CASRRDRGNYSPLHF.